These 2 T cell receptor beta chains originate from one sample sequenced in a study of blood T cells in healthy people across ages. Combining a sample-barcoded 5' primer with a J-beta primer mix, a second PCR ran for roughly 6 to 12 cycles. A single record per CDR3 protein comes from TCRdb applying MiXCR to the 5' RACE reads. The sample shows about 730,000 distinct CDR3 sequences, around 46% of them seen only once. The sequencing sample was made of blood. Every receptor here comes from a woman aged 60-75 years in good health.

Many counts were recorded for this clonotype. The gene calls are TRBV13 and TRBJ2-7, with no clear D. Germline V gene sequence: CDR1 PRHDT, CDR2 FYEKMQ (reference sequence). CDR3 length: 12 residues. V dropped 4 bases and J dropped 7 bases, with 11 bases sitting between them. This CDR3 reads CASSSTRREQYF. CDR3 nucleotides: TGTGCCAGCAGCTCTACGCGTCGAGAGCAGTACTTC. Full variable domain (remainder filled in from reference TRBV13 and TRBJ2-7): AAGVIQSPRHLIKEKRETATLKCYPIPRHDTVYWYQQGPGQDPQFLISFYEKMQSDKGSIPDRFSAQQFSDYHSELNMSSLELGDSALYFCASSSTRREQYFGPGTRLTVT.

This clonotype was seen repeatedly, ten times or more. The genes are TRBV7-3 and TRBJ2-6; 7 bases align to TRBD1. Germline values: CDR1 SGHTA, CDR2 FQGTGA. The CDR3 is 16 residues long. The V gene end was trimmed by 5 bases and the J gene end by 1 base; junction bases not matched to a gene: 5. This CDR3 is CASSPTTGSGANVLTF. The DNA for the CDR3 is TGTGCCAGCAGCCCGACGACAGGGTCTGGGGCCAACGTCCTGACTTTC.